This T cell receptor (beta chain) was identified during a study of breast tumors, draining lymph nodes, adjacent tissues. Study observations and caveats: Tumors had less TCR diversity than lymph nodes, more than nontumor tissue. Luminal-like breast cancer showed significantly higher tumor–nontumor repertoire similarity than basal-like. That most tumor T cells come from lymph nodes remained unproven.

Of note for this clonotype: No antigen is known for it.

In TCRdb, the multiplex PCR reads were re-called with MiXCR into one record per CDR3 protein. The sample includes more than 80,000 distinct CDR3 sequences, approximately 28% of them seen just once. Germline V gene lookup returns CDR1 DFQATT and CDR2 SNEGSKA (reference sequence). V dropped 1 base and J dropped 5 bases, with 9 bases sitting between them. There are 12 residues in the CDR3. Samples came from axillary lymph nodes draining the breast cancer. This chain connects TRBV20-1 to TRBJ2-7; D is unresolved. The source is a female donor with breast cancer. Some clones in this sample may be carry-over from other donors' samples. The sequencing input was axillary lymph node tissue. This chain's CDR3 is CSARGMIDEQYF. Here the CDR3 DNA reads TGCAGTGCTAGAGGTATGATAGACGAGCAGTACTTC.